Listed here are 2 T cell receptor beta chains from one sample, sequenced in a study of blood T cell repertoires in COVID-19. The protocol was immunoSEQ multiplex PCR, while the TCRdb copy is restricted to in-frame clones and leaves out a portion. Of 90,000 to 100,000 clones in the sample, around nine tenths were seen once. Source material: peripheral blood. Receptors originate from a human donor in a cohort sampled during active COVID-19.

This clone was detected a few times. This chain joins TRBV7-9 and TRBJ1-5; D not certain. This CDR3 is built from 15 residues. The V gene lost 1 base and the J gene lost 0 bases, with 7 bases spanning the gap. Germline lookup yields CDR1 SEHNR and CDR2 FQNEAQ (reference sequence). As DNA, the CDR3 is TGTGCCAGCAGCTTAGGGACTTATAGCAATCAGCCCCAGCATTTT. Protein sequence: CASSLGTYSNQPQHF.

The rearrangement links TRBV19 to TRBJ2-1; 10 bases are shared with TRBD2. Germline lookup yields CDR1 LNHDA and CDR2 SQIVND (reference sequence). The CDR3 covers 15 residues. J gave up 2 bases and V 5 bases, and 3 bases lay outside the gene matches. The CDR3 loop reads CASSSAGGPYNEQFF. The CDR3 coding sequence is TGTGCCAGTAGTTCAGCGGGAGGGCCCTACAATGAGCAGTTCTTC.